The 25 T cell receptor beta chains listed next were all sequenced from one sample in a study of OX40 agonist ivuxolimab in advanced cancers. Using immunoSEQ multiplex PCR, the repertoire was profiled, and TCRdb retains in-frame clones only, with some absent. Among tens of thousands of clones listed, roughly 77% were seen once. This sample comprised CD4+ or CD8+ T cells sorted from blood, obtained in a trial of the OX40 agonist ivuxolimab. The receptors stem from an adult with an advanced solid tumor such as melanoma, head and neck, liver or kidney cancer.

The V call is TRBV11-3, the J call TRBJ1-5; 8 bases map to TRBD1. CDR3 length: 16 residues. Germline V gene data show CDR1 as SGHNT and CDR2 as YENEEA. V trimming: 4 bases; J trimming: 5 bases; junction bases outside the gene matches: 10. The CDR3 nucleotides are TGTGCCAGCAGCTCCCGGACAGGGATGGGCTATCAGCCCCAGCATTTT. Protein sequence: CASSSRTGMGYQPQHF.

This clone occurred a few times. The chain carries TRBV27 and TRBJ2-3; D is unclear. Germline loops: CDR1 MNHEY, CDR2 SMNVEV (reference sequence). CDR3 size: 14 residues. V shed 5 bases and J shed 4 bases, with 13 bases lying between them. CDR3 coding DNA: TGTGCCAGCAGTCCTACCGCCCCCGCAGATACGCAGTATTTT. Protein product: CASSPTAPADTQYF.

This clone turned up a few times. The chain is built from TRBV20-1 and TRBJ1-1; TRBD1 matches at 7 bases. CDR3 size: 11 residues. Germline V gene lookup returns CDR1 DFQATT and CDR2 SNEGSKA (reference sequence). J lost 7 bases, V lost 6 bases, and 5 bases had no gene match. As DNA, the CDR3 is TGCAGTGCCCGCTACAGGGGTGAAGCTTTCTTT. Its protein is CSARYRGEAFF.

This clone occurred a few times. This CDR3 reads CASSLVPNTEAFF. DNA for the CDR3: TGTGCCAGCAGCTTAGTCCCAAACACTGAAGCTTTCTTT. This chain connects TRBV11-3 to TRBJ1-1; D is undetermined. The CDR3 is 13 amino acids. V was pared by 1 base and J by 2 bases, with 5 bases between. Germline CDR1 SGHNT, CDR2 YENEEA.

This sequence joins TRBV5-4 and TRBJ2-3, with D tentatively TRBD1 or TRBD2 (5 bases each). The CDR3 loop spans 15 amino acids. V lost 4 bases to trimming and J lost 0 bases, with 12 bases between them. Germline CDR1 and CDR2: SGHNT and YYREEE (reference sequence). The DNA for the CDR3 is TGTGCCAGCAGCCTGACCGGGACGAGCACAGATACGCAGTATTTT. This encodes CASSLTGTSTDTQYF.

The chain recombines TRBV14 with TRBJ1-6; D is perhaps TRBD1 (5 bases). Germline assignment: CDR1 SGHDN and CDR2 FVKESK. This CDR3 has 15 amino acids. The V end lost 1 base, the J end lost 8 bases, and 12 bases lay between the germline ends. The CDR3 DNA is TGTGCCAGCAGCCAAGCGGCAGGGAGGGATTCACCCCTCCACTTT. It is translated as CASSQAAGRDSPLHF.

The chain recombines TRBV9 with TRBJ1-1, with 7 nucleotides matching TRBD1. Per germline, CDR1 SGDLS and CDR2 YYNGEE. The CDR3 contains 15 residues. The V gene end was trimmed by 3 bases and the J gene end by 3 bases; junction bases not matched to a gene: 8. The CDR3 region has the DNA TGTGCCAGCAGCGCATCAGGGGGGGATTACACTGAAGCTTTCTTT. Residues: CASSASGGDYTEAFF.

The chain's CDR3 is CASSDTLTGDLYGYTF. In DNA, the CDR3 is TGTGCCAGCAGTGACACCCTGACAGGGGATTTATATGGCTACACCTTC. This chain joins TRBV2 and TRBJ1-2; 8 nucleotides align to TRBD1. This CDR3 has 16 residues. The V and J ends lost 3 bases and 5 bases, in that order; junction bases with no gene match: 11. CDR1 and CDR2 (germline): SNHLY, FYNNEI.

The chain recombines TRBV18 with TRBJ2-3; D is unclear. The germline V and J ends were trimmed by 5 bases and 0 bases, with 12 bases remaining between them. Germline loops: CDR1 KGHSH, CDR2 LQKENI. The CDR3 has 15 amino acids. CDR3 protein: CASSAGGSSTDTQYF. CDR3 nucleotides: TGTGCCAGCTCAGCCGGCGGATCTAGCACAGATACGCAGTATTTT.

The DNA for the CDR3 is TGTGCCAGCAGTCTACTAGCGACATTGCCCGATGAGCAGTTCTTC. It yields the protein CASSLLATLPDEQFF. The chain links TRBV6-5 to TRBJ2-1, with 7 bases that match TRBD2. The J segment lost 8 bases and the V segment lost 5 bases, leaving 12 bases of the junction unmatched. Germline V lookup: CDR1 MNHEY, CDR2 SVGAGI. CDR3 length: 15 residues.

V gene TRBV5-1 combines with J gene TRBJ1-1, with D hard to call. The CDR3 loop spans 15 amino acids. Trimming removed 4 bases from V and 4 bases from J, with 17 bases in between. From germline, CDR1 is SGHRS and CDR2 YFSETQ. The CDR3 is CASSRSVQIPTEAFF. The CDR3 DNA reads TGCGCCAGCAGCCGATCGGTTCAAATCCCCACTGAAGCTTTCTTT. Together with reference TRBV5-1 and TRBJ1-1, the CDR3 gives the full variable domain: KAGVTQTPRYLIKTRGQQVTLSCSPISGHRSVSWYQQTPGQGLQFLFEYFSETQRNKGNFPGRFSGRQFSNSRSEMNVSTLELGDSALYLCASSRSVQIPTEAFFGQGTRLTVV.

This clone was recorded only once. The chain joins TRBV5-4 to TRBJ2-3; the D is unclear. Trimming took off 3 bases at V and 9 bases at J, with 8 bases between the two ends. This CDR3 is built from 11 residues. Germline-derived CDR1 and CDR2 are SGHNT and YYREEE (reference sequence). The CDR3 nucleotides read TGTGCCAGCAGCTCTCAAGGCACGCAGTATTTT. As protein: CASSSQGTQYF.

The V call is TRBV7-9, the J call TRBJ2-5, with no clear D. The CDR3 contains 12 residues. In germline, CDR1 is SEHNR, CDR2 FQNEAQ (reference sequence). The V and J ends lost 3 bases and 4 bases respectively, with 6 bases between them. CDR3 in amino acids: CASSFWGETQYF. The CDR3 coding sequence is TGTGCCAGCAGCTTTTGGGGAGAGACCCAGTACTTC. The entire variable domain, with the rest obtained from reference TRBV7-9 and TRBJ2-5, is as follows: DTGVSQNPRHKITKRGQNVTFRCDPISEHNRLYWYRQTLGQGPEFLTYFQNEAQLEKSRLLSDRFSAERPKGSFSTLEIQRTEQGDSAMYLCASSFWGETQYFGPGTRLLVL.

This clone was observed once. V gene TRBV7-7 combines with J gene TRBJ2-1, with 11 nucleotides matching TRBD2. The ends lost 5 bases at V and 7 bases at J; junction bases unmatched: 7. The CDR3 spans 15 residues. From germline, CDR1 is SSHAT and CDR2 FNYEAQ (reference sequence). CDR3 DNA sequence: TGTGCCAGCAGCGTCGGACTAGCGGGTATTAATGAGCAGTTCTTC. Its protein is CASSVGLAGINEQFF. The full variable domain, completed using reference TRBV7-7 and TRBJ2-1, is GAGVSQSPRYKVTKRGQDVTLRCDPISSHATLYWYQQALGQGPEFLTYFNYEAQPDKSGLPSDRFSAERPEGSISTLTIQRTEQRDSAMYRCASSVGLAGINEQFFGPGTRLTVL.

This rearrangement joins TRBV28 to TRBJ1-4, with 7 positions matching TRBD1. The CDR3 runs to 14 residues. Germline V gene lookup returns CDR1 MDHEN and CDR2 SYDVKM. The V segment lost 7 bases and the J segment 7 bases; nucleotides outside the gene matches: 9. CDR3 coding DNA: TGTGCCAGCACCGGCATCCAGGGGGGTGAAAAACTGTTTTTT. Its translation is CASTGIQGGEKLFF.

The V call is TRBV6-4, the J call TRBJ1-2; 7 bases are a match to TRBD1. The CDR3 consists of 16 residues. Germline-derived CDR1 and CDR2 are MRHNA and SNTAGT. The ends lost 3 bases at V and 1 base at J; junction bases unmatched: 8. CDR3 DNA sequence: TGTGCCAGCAGTGATTACCCAGGGGGAGATAACTATGGCTACACCTTC. It encodes CASSDYPGGDNYGYTF.

This chain connects TRBV19 to TRBJ2-7; D remains ambiguous. Trimming cost V 6 bases and J 4 bases, with 13 bases left between them. The CDR3 contains 13 residues. CDR1 and CDR2 (germline): LNHDA, SQIVND (reference sequence). CDR3 sequence (DNA): TGTGCCAGTAGCACAGCTCCAACGTACGAGCAGTACTTC. This encodes CASSTAPTYEQYF.

This clone was detected a few times. V gene TRBV2 combines with J gene TRBJ1-6, with 12 bases lining up with TRBD1. The germline gives CDR1 SNHLY, CDR2 FYNNEI. The CDR3 runs 14 residues. V gave up 8 bases and J gave up 7 bases; unmatched junction bases: 3. The CDR3 reads CASSGQGANSPLHF. In nucleotides, the CDR3 is TGTGCCAGCTCGGGACAGGGGGCAAATTCACCCCTCCACTTT.

The chain uses TRBV7-8 and TRBJ2-5; 7 nucleotides align to TRBD2. The CDR3 extends over 15 amino acids. With V trimmed by 3 bases and J by 2 bases, 6 bases remained unmatched. Germline V gene data show CDR1 as SGHVS and CDR2 as FQNEAQ. The DNA of the CDR3 is TGTGCCAGCAGCTTTTCGGGGGGACCTCAAGAGACCCAGTACTTC. It encodes CASSFSGGPQETQYF.

This clone was detected only a few times. The chain combines TRBV5-1 with TRBJ1-1, with TRBD1 matching 7 bases. Germline lookup yields CDR1 SGHRS and CDR2 YFSETQ. The J segment lost 3 bases and the V segment lost 1 base, leaving 3 bases of the junction unmatched. The CDR3 covers 14 residues. The CDR3 nucleotides are TGCGCCAGCAGCTTGACAGGGGAGCACACTGAAGCTTTCTTT. Its translation: CASSLTGEHTEAFF. Based on the CDR3 plus reference TRBV5-1 and TRBJ1-1, the full variable domain is KAGVTQTPRYLIKTRGQQVTLSCSPISGHRSVSWYQQTPGQGLQFLFEYFSETQRNKGNFPGRFSGRQFSNSRSEMNVSTLELGDSALYLCASSLTGEHTEAFFGQGTRLTVV.

The CDR3 region is CASSPAPANYGYTF. CDR3 bases: TGTGCCAGCTCACCAGCCCCCGCTAACTATGGCTACACCTTC. This chain links TRBV18 with TRBJ1-2, with D uncertain. The CDR3 extends over 14 amino acids. Germline CDR1 is KGHSH and CDR2 is LQKENI. The V and J ends lost 2 bases and 0 bases respectively, with 7 bases between them.

The table lists this clone with a count of one. The rearrangement links TRBV29-1 to TRBJ2-3; TRBD2 matches at 9 bases. Germline V gene data show CDR1 as SQVTM and CDR2 as ANQGSEA. V trimming: 4 bases; J trimming: 0 bases; junction bases outside the gene matches: 5. This CDR3 has 15 residues. CDR3 bases: TGCAGCGTTGGGTCTAGCGGGATGAGCACAGATACGCAGTATTTT. Amino acid sequence: CSVGSSGMSTDTQYF.

The chain recombines TRBV2 with TRBJ2-2; D call uncertain. Germline V gene sequence: CDR1 SNHLY, CDR2 FYNNEI. V was trimmed by 8 bases and J by 8 bases, leaving 15 bases between them. The CDR3 is 13 amino acids. The CDR3 DNA reads TGTGCCAGCGGCTATTCGAACCCGGGGGAGCTGTTTTTT. Its translation: CASGYSNPGELFF. Supplemented by reference TRBV2 and TRBJ2-2, the full variable domain reads EPEVTQTPSHQVTQMGQEVILRCVPISNHLYFYWYRQILGQKVEFLVSFYNNEISEKSEIFDDQFSVERPDGSNFTLKIRSTKLEDSAMYFCASGYSNPGELFFGEGSRLTVL.

This clone appeared once. V is TRBV6-5 and J is TRBJ2-1; either TRBD1 or TRBD2 may supply D (5 bases each). V lost 2 bases to trimming and J lost 8 bases, with 13 bases between them. Germline V lookup: CDR1 MNHEY, CDR2 SVGAGI. This CDR3 has 14 amino acids. The CDR3 spells CASSYRGQGDEQFF. The DNA of the CDR3 is TGTGCCAGCAGTTACCGGGGCCAGGGCGATGAGCAGTTCTTC.

The chain carries TRBV6-5 and TRBJ1-3; maybe TRBD1 (6 bases). The CDR3 totals 15 residues. The V end lost 5 bases, the J end lost 4 bases, and 15 bases lay between the germline ends. Germline CDR1 and CDR2: MNHEY and SVGAGI. CDR3 loop: CASSHRGGTGNTIYF. Written as DNA, the CDR3 is TGTGCCAGCAGTCATCGAGGGGGTACGGGAAACACCATATATTTT.